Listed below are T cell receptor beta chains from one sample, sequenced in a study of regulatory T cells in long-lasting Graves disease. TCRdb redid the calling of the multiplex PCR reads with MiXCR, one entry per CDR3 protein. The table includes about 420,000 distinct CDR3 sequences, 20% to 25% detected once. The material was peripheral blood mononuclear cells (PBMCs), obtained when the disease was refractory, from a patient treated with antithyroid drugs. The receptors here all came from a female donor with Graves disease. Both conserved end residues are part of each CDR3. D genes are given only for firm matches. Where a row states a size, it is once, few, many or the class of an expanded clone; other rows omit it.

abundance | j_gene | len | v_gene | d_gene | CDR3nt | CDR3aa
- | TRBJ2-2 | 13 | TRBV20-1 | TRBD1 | TGCAGTGCTTCCCTACAGGGGACCGGGGAGCTGTTTTTT | CSASLQGTGELFF
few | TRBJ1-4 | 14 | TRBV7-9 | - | TGTGCCAGCAGCTTGAGTGGGCAGAATGAAAAACTGTTTTTT | CASSLSGQNEKLFF
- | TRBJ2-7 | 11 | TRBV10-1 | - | TGCGCCCGCCGGGACACCTACGAGCAGTACTTC | CARRDTYEQYF
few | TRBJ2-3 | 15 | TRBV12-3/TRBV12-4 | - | TGTGCCAGCAGTTTTGCCACCCCAGGGGCAGATACGCAGTATTTT | CASSFATPGADTQYF
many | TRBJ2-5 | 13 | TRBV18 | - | TGTGCCAGCTCCCGAGACAGTACCGAGACCCAGTACTTC | CASSRDSTETQYF
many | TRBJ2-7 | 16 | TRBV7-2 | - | TGTGCCAGCAGCTTAGGGAACAGGCATTTCTCCTACGAGCAGTACTTC | CASSLGNRHFSYEQYF
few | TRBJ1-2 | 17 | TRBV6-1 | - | TGTGCCAGCAGGGAACTATTCGAGACAGGAGCTAACTATGGCTACACCTTC | CASRELFETGANYGYTF
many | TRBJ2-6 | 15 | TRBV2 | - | TGTGCCAGCTGGCGCGGGGCCTCTGGGGCCAACGTCCTGACTTTC | CASWRGASGANVLTF
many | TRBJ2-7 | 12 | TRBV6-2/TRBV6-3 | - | TGTGCCAGCAGCGGGAGCTCCTACGAGCAGTACTTC | CASSGSSYEQYF
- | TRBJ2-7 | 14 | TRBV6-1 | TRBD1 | TGTGCCAGCAGTCCAGCCCGGGACAGGTACGAGCAGTACTTC | CASSPARDRYEQYF
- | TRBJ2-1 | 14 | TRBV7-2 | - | TGTGCCAGCAGCTTAGCACTAGCCAGTTATGAGCAGTTCTTC | CASSLALASYEQFF
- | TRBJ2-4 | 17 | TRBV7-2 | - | TGTGCCAGCAGCTCCGCGGGGAACCAACCATTCAAAAACATTCAGTACTTC | CASSSAGNQPFKNIQYF
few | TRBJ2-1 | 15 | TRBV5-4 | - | TGTGCCAGCAGCGGAGACCCACCCCAGGAGGGCAAGCAGTTCTTC | CASSGDPPQEGKQFF
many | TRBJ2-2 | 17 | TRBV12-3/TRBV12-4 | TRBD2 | TGTGCCAGCATTTTAGGGATCGGCGGGAGGGCCGTCGGGGAGCTGTTTTTT | CASILGIGGRAVGELFF
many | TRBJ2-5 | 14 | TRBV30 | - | TGTGCCTGGCAATTTAGCGGCTTACAAGAGACCCAGTACTTC | CAWQFSGLQETQYF
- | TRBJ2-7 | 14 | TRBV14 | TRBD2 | TGTGCCAGCAGCCTCGCTAGCGGGACAAACGAGCAGTACTTC | CASSLASGTNEQYF
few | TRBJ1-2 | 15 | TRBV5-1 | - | TGCGCCAGCAGCTTGATCCCAGGGCAGGACTATGGCTACACCTTC | CASSLIPGQDYGYTF
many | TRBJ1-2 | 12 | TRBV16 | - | TGTGCCAGCAGCCAGGATTCCTATGGCTACACCTTC | CASSQDSYGYTF
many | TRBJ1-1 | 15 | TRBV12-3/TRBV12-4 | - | TGTGCCAGCAGTTTGAGACAGATCATGAACACTGAAGCTTTCTTT | CASSLRQIMNTEAFF
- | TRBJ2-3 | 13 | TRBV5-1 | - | TGCGCCAGCAGCTTCGAGCTCATGGATACGCAGTATTTT | CASSFELMDTQYF
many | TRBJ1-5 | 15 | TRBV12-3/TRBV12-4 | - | TGTGCCAGCCACGGGGGGGCAATTAGCAATCAGCCCCAGCATTTT | CASHGGAISNQPQHF
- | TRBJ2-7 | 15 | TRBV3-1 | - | TGTGCCAGCAGCCAAGATCTGAGGTCGTCCTACGAGCAGTACTTC | CASSQDLRSSYEQYF
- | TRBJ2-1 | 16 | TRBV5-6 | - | TGTGCCAGCAGCTTGGGGCAAGGAGATTCCTACAATGAGCAGTTCTTC | CASSLGQGDSYNEQFF
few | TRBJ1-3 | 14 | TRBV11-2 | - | TGTGCCAGCAGTTTGGCGGGAGCTGGAAACACCATATATTTT | CASSLAGAGNTIYF
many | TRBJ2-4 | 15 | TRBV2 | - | TGTGCCAGCAACCTACTCGGGGCCGCCAAAAACATTCAGTACTTC | CASNLLGAAKNIQYF
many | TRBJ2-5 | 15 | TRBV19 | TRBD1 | TGTGCCAGTAGTATGGGACAGTTGAGTGAAGAGACCCAGTACTTC | CASSMGQLSEETQYF
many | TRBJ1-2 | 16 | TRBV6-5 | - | TGTGCCAGCAGTTACTCCCAGATTCAGGGTGGATATGGCTACACCTTC | CASSYSQIQGGYGYTF
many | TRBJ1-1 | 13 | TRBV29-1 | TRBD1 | TGCAGCGTTGGGGGACAGGGGGTCACTGAAGCTTTCTTT | CSVGGQGVTEAFF
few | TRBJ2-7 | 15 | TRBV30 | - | TGTGCCTGGAGAGACCTCGGACGGTTATCCTACGAGCAGTACTTC | CAWRDLGRLSYEQYF
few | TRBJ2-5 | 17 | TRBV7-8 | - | TGTGCCAGCAGCTTTTCCCCAACAGCTTCCACCCAAGAGACCCAGTACTTC | CASSFSPTASTQETQYF
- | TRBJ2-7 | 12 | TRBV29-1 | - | TGCAGCGTACAAAGAAACTCCTACGAGCAGTACTTC | CSVQRNSYEQYF
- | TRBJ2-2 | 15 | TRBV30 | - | TGTGCCTGGAACCCCACGGCAGGGTTGACCGGGGAGCTGTTTTTT | CAWNPTAGLTGELFF
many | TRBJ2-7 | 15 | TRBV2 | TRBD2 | TGTGCCAGCAGTGAAGTGGGACTAGGGCACTACGAGCAGTACTTC | CASSEVGLGHYEQYF
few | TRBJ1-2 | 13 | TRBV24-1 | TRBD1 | TGTGCCACCAGTGAACCTGGACAGGATGGCTACACCTTC | CATSEPGQDGYTF
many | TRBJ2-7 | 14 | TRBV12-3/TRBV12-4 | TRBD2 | TGTGCCAGCAGTCCATCTAGCGGGAGACCCGAGCAGTACTTC | CASSPSSGRPEQYF
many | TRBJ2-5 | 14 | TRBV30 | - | TGTGCCTGGAGGGAACAACGGCCTCAAGAGACCCAGTACTTC | CAWREQRPQETQYF
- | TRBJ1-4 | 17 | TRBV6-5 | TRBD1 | TGTGCCAGCAGTTACTCCAGGGGGCCCTCAACTAATGAAAAACTGTTTTTT | CASSYSRGPSTNEKLFF
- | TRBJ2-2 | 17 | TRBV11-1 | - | TGTGCCAGCAGCTTAGCGTTGGGCAGGGAAAACACCGGGGAGCTGTTTTTT | CASSLALGRENTGELFF
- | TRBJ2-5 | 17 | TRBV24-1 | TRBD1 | TGTGCCACCAGTGATTTGTCCAAGGACAGGGGTCGAGAGACCCAGTACTTC | CATSDLSKDRGRETQYF
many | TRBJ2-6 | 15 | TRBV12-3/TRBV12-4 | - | TGTGCCAGTACTAAGACGGAAACTGGGGCCAACGTCCTGACTTTC | CASTKTETGANVLTF
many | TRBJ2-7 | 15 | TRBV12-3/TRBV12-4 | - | TGTGCCAGCAGTTCCGCGGGAAGGGGCTACTACGAGCAGTACTTC | CASSSAGRGYYEQYF
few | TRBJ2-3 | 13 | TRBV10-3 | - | TGTGCCATCAGGGACTTCGTGGTGGATACGCAGTATTTT | CAIRDFVVDTQYF
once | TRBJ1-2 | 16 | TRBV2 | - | TGTGCCAGCAACGTAGGGTATCCAGGGGAGCACTATGGCTACACCTTC | CASNVGYPGEHYGYTF
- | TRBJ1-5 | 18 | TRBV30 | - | TGTGCCTGGAGTGTGAGCGGAGGGGCCTATCATAGCAATCAGCCCCAGCATTTT | CAWSVSGGAYHSNQPQHF
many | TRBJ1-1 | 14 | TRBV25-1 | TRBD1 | TGTGCCAGCAGCACCCGGACAGGGGGCACTGAAGCTTTCTTT | CASSTRTGGTEAFF